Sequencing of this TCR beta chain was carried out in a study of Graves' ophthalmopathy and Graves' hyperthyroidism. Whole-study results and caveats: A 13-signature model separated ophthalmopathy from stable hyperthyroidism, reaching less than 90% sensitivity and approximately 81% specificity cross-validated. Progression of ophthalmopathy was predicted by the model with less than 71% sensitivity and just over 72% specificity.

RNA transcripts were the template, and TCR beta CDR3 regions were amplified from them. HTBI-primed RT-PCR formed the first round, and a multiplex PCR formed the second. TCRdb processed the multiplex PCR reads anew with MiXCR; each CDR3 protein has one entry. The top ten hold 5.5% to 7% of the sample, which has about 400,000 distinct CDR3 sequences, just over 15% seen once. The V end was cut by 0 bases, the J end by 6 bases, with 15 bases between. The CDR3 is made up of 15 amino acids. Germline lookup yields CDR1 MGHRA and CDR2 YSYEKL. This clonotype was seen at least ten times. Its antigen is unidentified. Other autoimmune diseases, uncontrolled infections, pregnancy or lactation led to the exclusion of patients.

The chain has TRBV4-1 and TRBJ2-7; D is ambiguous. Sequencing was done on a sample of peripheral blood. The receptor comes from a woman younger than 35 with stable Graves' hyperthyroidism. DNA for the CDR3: TGCGCCAGCAGCCAAGATCCCTCGTTCCGAGGCGAGCAGTACTTC. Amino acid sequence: CASSQDPSFRGEQYF.